Presented here are 14 T cell receptor beta chains from one specimen sequenced in a study of T cell responses to AZD1222 COVID-19 vaccine. Method: immunoSEQ multiplex PCR; TCRdb's copy keeps in-frame clones and lacks some. The sample includes 150,000 to 200,000 clones, just over 90% seen only once; the top ten take around 2.9%. The input for sequencing was peripheral blood, taken on day 0 of AZD1222 vaccination. These receptors were collected from an adult in good health.

This rearrangement joins TRBV5-6 to TRBJ2-2; TRBD1 or TRBD2 may be the D gene (6 bases each). V lost 0 bases to trimming and J lost 3 bases, with 15 bases between them. From germline, CDR1 is SGHDT and CDR2 YYEEEE. There are 17 residues in the CDR3. CDR3 coding DNA: TGTGCCAGCAGCTTGGGGGGGAGGACAGCTCACACCGGGGAGCTGTTTTTT. It encodes CASSLGGRTAHTGELFF.

The chain carries TRBV7-2 and TRBJ2-5, with D perhaps matching TRBD2 (6 bases). CDR1 and CDR2 (germline): SGHTA, FQGNSA. V was shortened by 5 bases and J by 4 bases, with 14 bases between the two germline ends. This CDR3 is 14 amino acids long. CDR3 nucleotides: TGTGCCAGCAGCCCGCGTGGAGGGCGAGAGACCCAGTACTTC. Protein product: CASSPRGGRETQYF.

The chain is built from TRBV5-8 and TRBJ1-2; perhaps TRBD1 as D (5 bases). The V end was cut by 3 bases, the J end by 7 bases, with 13 bases between. The germline CDR1 and CDR2 sequences are SGHTS and YDEGEE. There are 13 residues in the CDR3. CDR3 amino acids: CASSYPDGAGYTF. DNA of the CDR3: TGTGCCAGCAGCTACCCGGACGGGGCTGGCTACACCTTC. Complete variable domain (other parts from reference TRBV5-8 and TRBJ1-2): EAGVTQSPTHLIKTRGQQATLRCSPISGHTSVYWYQQALGLGLQFLLWYDEGEERNRGNFPPRFSGRQFPNYSSELNVNALELEDSALYLCASSYPDGAGYTFGSGTRLTVV.

The chain joins TRBV10-1 to TRBJ2-4; TRBD1 matches at 7 bases. V lost 5 bases and J lost 6; bases outside the gene matches: 7. Germline V lookup: CDR1 WNHNN, CDR2 SYGVQD (reference sequence). This CDR3 spans 14 amino acids. CDR3 nucleotides: TGCGCCAGCAGTCCTGACAGGGACGGAAACATTCAGTACTTC. It is translated as CASSPDRDGNIQYF.

The chain uses TRBV9 and TRBJ1-2; D ambiguous. The CDR3 extends over 12 amino acids. Trimming stripped 1 base from V and 13 bases from J, with 14 bases between. Germline V gene data show CDR1 as SGDLS and CDR2 as YYNGEE. The CDR3 here is CASSVSAPPLTF. The CDR3 bases are TGTGCCAGCAGCGTAAGTGCCCCGCCACTCACCTTC.

The chain recombines TRBV2 with TRBJ1-1; D may be TRBD1 (6 bases). This CDR3 is built from 17 residues. Germline V lookup: CDR1 SNHLY, CDR2 FYNNEI. V was pared by 4 bases and J by 2 bases, with 20 bases between. The CDR3 nucleotides read TGTGCCAGCAGTGCGGGGCTAACAGGGAGTATAAACACTGAAGCTTTCTTT. This translates into CASSAGLTGSINTEAFF.

The chain joins TRBV6-1 to TRBJ2-5; weak D call: TRBD1 (6 bases). This CDR3 is 15 amino acids long. Germline values: CDR1 MNHNS, CDR2 SASEGT. Trimming shortened V by 3 bases and J by 2 bases, and 13 bases separated the two germline ends. The CDR3 is CASSDPQGLQETQYF. The CDR3 bases are TGTGCCAGCAGTGACCCGCAGGGGTTACAAGAGACCCAGTACTTC.

The V gene is TRBV5-1, the J gene TRBJ1-2; D not certain. The V gene's germline CDR1 is SGHRS and CDR2 YFSETQ. Trimming cost V 4 bases and J 7 bases, with 14 bases left between them. This CDR3 has 13 residues. CDR3 in amino acids: CASSPRSVFGYTF. The CDR3, as DNA: TGCGCCAGCAGCCCCCGGAGCGTTTTTGGCTACACCTTC. Looking up the rest from reference TRBV5-1 and TRBJ1-2 gives the full variable domain: KAGVTQTPRYLIKTRGQQVTLSCSPISGHRSVSWYQQTPGQGLQFLFEYFSETQRNKGNFPGRFSGRQFSNSRSEMNVSTLELGDSALYLCASSPRSVFGYTFGSGTRLTVV.

V usage is TRBV5-1 and J usage is TRBJ1-3, with 8 positions matching TRBD1. The junction had 12 bases not matched to a gene; V was cut back by 2 bases and J by 2 bases. Germline V gene sequence: CDR1 SGHRS, CDR2 YFSETQ. The CDR3 totals 18 residues. The CDR3 DNA reads TGCGCCAGCAGCTTTTCCCGGACAGGGTCGATTCCTGGAAACACCATATATTTT. Protein sequence: CASSFSRTGSIPGNTIYF.

The J gene is TRBJ2-3, the V gene TRBV5-1; D might be TRBD1 (5 bases). Germline assignment: CDR1 SGHRS and CDR2 YFSETQ. The CDR3 has 14 amino acids. The V end was cut by 4 bases, the J end by 2 bases, with 11 bases between. The CDR3: CASSAGHTTDTQYF. The CDR3 DNA follows: TGCGCCAGCAGCGCCGGACATACCACAGATACGCAGTATTTT.

The chain has TRBV7-3 and TRBJ1-4; TRBD1 matches 10 bases. CDR3 size: 15 residues. Trimming took 8 bases from V and 4 from J; bases not matched to a gene: 7. Germline V gene lookup returns CDR1 SGHTA and CDR2 FQGTGA. This CDR3 reads CASGLGTGVNEKLFF. The DNA of the CDR3 is TGTGCCAGCGGCCTAGGGACAGGGGTTAATGAAAAACTGTTTTTT.

The rearrangement links TRBV27 to TRBJ1-2; D remains ambiguous. Trimming took off 3 bases at V and 3 bases at J, with 14 bases between the two ends. Germline CDR1 and CDR2: MNHEY and SMNVEV (reference sequence). The CDR3 spans 15 residues. The CDR3 loop is CASSLSYYGDYGYTF. Here the CDR3 DNA reads TGTGCCAGCAGTTTGTCCTACTATGGGGACTATGGCTACACCTTC.

The V gene is TRBV6-2 or TRBV6-3, the J gene TRBJ2-7; the D is unclear. V shed 2 bases and J shed 6 bases, with 8 bases lying between them. The V gene's germline CDR1 is MNHEY and CDR2 SVGEGT. The CDR3 runs to 12 residues. CDR3 sequence reads: CASSYPFGEQYF. CDR3 bases: TGTGCCAGCAGTTACCCCTTTGGCGAGCAGTACTTC.

Regarding this clone: The same CDR3 also results from other DNA sequences found in this sample. In DNA form, the CDR3 reads TGTGCCAGCAGCTCGGGACAGGGCTCCTACAATGAGCAGTTCTTC. It specifies CASSSGQGSYNEQFF. The V call is TRBV7-9, the J call TRBJ2-1; 9 bases match TRBD1. Germline loops: CDR1 SEHNR, CDR2 FQNEAQ (reference sequence). The V segment lost 4 bases and the J segment 0 bases; nucleotides outside the gene matches: 1. The CDR3 runs 15 residues.